The text below deals with one TCR beta chain. Participating donors were healthy, HIV-negative adults free of recent acute infections or vaccinations. Caucasian adults residing in Nashville, Tennessee made up all the donors. When replicate PCRs were run on unsorted PBMC, they used 250 to 300 ng DNA, 30,000 to 35,000 T cell genomes. As processed by the authors: Filtering differed since immunoSEQ provided only junctions, with no quality scores. Clones were read by immunoSEQ multiplex PCR, and TCRdb kept only the in-frame ones, dropping some. For V, J and clone size, that table is used; D and trimming come from the DNA. The data contain 400,000 to 600,000 clones, 60% to 80% of them singletons. The sample comes from a study of shared clonotypes between healthy human individuals. This CDR3 has 14 residues. V lost 4 bases and J lost 0, with 9 bases in between. Looked up from germline, CDR1 is SNHLY and CDR2 is FYNNEI.

This receptor was taken from a woman aged 40 to 55 in good health. Some clones in this sample may be carry-over from other donors' samples. The sequenced sample consisted of PBMCs. V usage is TRBV2 and J usage is TRBJ1-1; unclear D gene. The CDR3 loop reads CASSVQQMNTEAFF. The CDR3 bases are TGTGCCAGCAGTGTTCAACAAATGAACACTGAAGCTTTCTTT.